The clone carrying this T cell receptor beta chain has just one count. Its antigen remains unknown. The sample belongs to a study of Ad26.COV2.S vaccination and SARS-CoV-2 variants. Background on the study: Once, or twice with 56 days between doses, Ad26.COV2.S was given intramuscularly. Overall study findings and caveats: From the TCR breadth and depth analyses, total T cell responses may have been underestimated. Compared with placebo recipients, vaccine recipients had higher spike-specific TCR breadth.

TCRdb's copy holds only in-frame clones and misses some; the assay was immunoSEQ multiplex PCR. Of about 680,000 clones listed, more than 80% are singletons. Treatment specified: roughly 19 received Ad26.COV2.S at low or high dose, single or two shots; about 5 received placebo; per-sample allocation not given. Following the first vaccine or placebo injection, samples were taken on day 63. The individual, an adult aged 18-55 years, was a donor in Boston. Sequenced here: peripheral blood, sampled in a trial of Ad26.COV2.S vaccine versus placebo. This receptor was identified in a person between 18 and 60 years old who received the Ad26.COV2.S COVID-19 vaccine or a placebo.

CDR3 loop: CASGLGGLAGPEDTQYF. The CDR3 nucleotides read TGTGCTAGTGGTTTAGGGGGACTAGCGGGACCGGAAGATACGCAGTATTTT. This chain links TRBV12-5 with TRBJ2-3; 13 nucleotides line up with TRBD2. J lost 5 bases, V lost 3 bases, and 8 bases had no gene match. The CDR3 length is 17 residues. Germline V lookup: CDR1 LGHNT, CDR2 FRNRAP.